One and the same sample provided the 17 T cell receptor beta chains below, sequenced in a study of response to subunit inactivated influenza vaccine (dated by TCRdb to 2017 to 2018). The library was produced with RT-PCR. Instrument on record: Illumina HiSeq 2500. TCRdb reworked the public reads: Q25 trimming with fastp, MiXCR clone assembly, productive beta chains retained. Duplicate CDR3 protein sequences are folded into a single record with the most common DNA and genes. The sample table records around 520,000 distinct CDR3 sequences; 12% of these occur just once. The top ten clonotypes cover about 10% of the sample. Sequencing was performed on PBMCs from blood, taken on the day of vaccination. Source of these receptors: a man aged 50 or older who received an inactivated influenza vaccine. Donor details come from another sample of the same person, matched by shared clones.

In its sample, this clonotype was seen a few times. CDR3 in amino acids: CASSSGDRQNTEAFF. CDR3 DNA sequence: TGTGCCAGCAGTTCAGGGGACAGACAGAACACTGAAGCTTTCTTT. The J gene is TRBJ1-1, the V gene TRBV28; TRBD1 agrees at 7 bases. The germline V gene encodes CDR1 MDHEN and CDR2 SYDVKM. The CDR3 has 15 residues. Trimming took 4 bases from V and 1 from J; bases not matched to a gene: 6. The full variable domain, completed using reference TRBV28 and TRBJ1-1, is DVKVTQSSRYLVKRTGEKVFLECVQDMDHENMFWYRQDPGLGLRLIYFSYDVKMKEKGDIPEGYSVSREKKERFSLILESASTNQTSMYLCASSSGDRQNTEAFFGQGTRLTVV.

The chain recombines TRBV10-2 with TRBJ2-7, with no clear D. The V and J ends lost 2 bases and 10 bases respectively, with 9 bases between them. CDR3 size: 11 residues. Germline V gene sequence: CDR1 WSHSY, CDR2 SAAADI. CDR3 bases: TGCGCCAGCAGTGAGGGCATGAGACAGTACTTC. This gives the protein CASSEGMRQYF.

This clonotype has just a few counts. The V and J genes are TRBV11-2 and TRBJ2-2; TRBD1 aligns across 8 bases. This CDR3 is built from 19 residues. The germline CDR1 and CDR2 sequences are SGHAT and FQNNGV. The ends lost 0 bases at V and 4 bases at J; junction bases unmatched: 13. The CDR3 bases are TGTGCCAGCAGCTTAGATCTGCTCGGGACAGGAGGATTCACCGGGGAGCTGTTTTTT. Protein sequence: CASSLDLLGTGGFTGELFF.

The chain couples TRBV18 to TRBJ2-1, with D possibly matching TRBD2 (6 bases). V lost 0 bases, J lost 10 bases, and 19 bases lay in between. CDR1 KGHSH and CDR2 LQKENI come from the germline V gene. The CDR3 covers 16 residues. This CDR3 reads CASSPPNTPGVAEQFF. CDR3 bases: TGTGCCAGCTCACCACCTAATACCCCGGGGGTAGCGGAGCAGTTCTTC.

The CDR3 DNA reads TGCGCCAGCAGCTCTCTCACGTCCTACGAGCAGTACTTC. This encodes CASSSLTSYEQYF. V is TRBV5-1 and J is TRBJ2-7, with D unclear. V lost 3 bases, J lost 1 base, and 8 bases lay in between. Germline loops: CDR1 SGHRS, CDR2 YFSETQ. The length of the CDR3 is 13 residues.

In its sample, this clonotype was seen a few times. V is TRBV29-1 and J is TRBJ2-3; no clear D gene. Deletions cut 2 bases from V and 1 base from J, with 7 bases between. Germline V gives CDR1 SQVTM, CDR2 ANQGSEA. The CDR3 covers 13 residues. CDR3 in amino acids: CSVEYGRTDTQYF. Written as DNA, the CDR3 is TGCAGCGTTGAATATGGACGCACAGATACGCAGTATTTT.

This clonotype has ten or more counts. V gene TRBV5-1 combines with J gene TRBJ2-7; TRBD1 aligns across 7 bases. CDR3 length equals 14 residues. V trimming: 4 bases; J trimming: 2 bases; junction bases outside the gene matches: 6. Germline CDR1 is SGHRS and CDR2 is YFSETQ. This CDR3 is CASSPGTETYEQYF. CDR3 DNA: TGCGCCAGCAGCCCGGGGACAGAGACCTACGAGCAGTACTTC.

This clonotype has a handful of counts. The chain recombines TRBV30 with TRBJ2-1; no clear D gene. CDR3 size: 14 residues. Germline loops: CDR1 GTSNPN, CDR2 SVGIG (reference sequence). With 3 bases removed from V and 4 bases from J, the gap between germline ends came to 13 bases. In DNA form, the CDR3 reads TGTGCCTGGAGGGCCGGGCTAGAATACAATGAGCAGTTCTTC. Its protein is CAWRAGLEYNEQFF.

This clonotype has a count of ten or more. The chain links TRBV9 to TRBJ2-7; D remains ambiguous. CDR3 length: 12 residues. CDR1 SGDLS and CDR2 YYNGEE come from the germline V gene. V was pared by 1 base and J by 6 bases, with 8 bases between. CDR3 amino acids: CASSVRAGEQYF. CDR3 sequence (DNA): TGTGCCAGCAGCGTAAGGGCAGGCGAGCAGTACTTC. Full variable domain (rest looked up from reference TRBV9 and TRBJ2-7): DSGVTQTPKHLITATGQRVTLRCSPRSGDLSVYWYQQSLDQGLQFLIQYYNGEERAKGNILERFSAQQFPDLHSELNLSSLELGDSALYFCASSVRAGEQYFGPGTRLTVT.

This clonotype was detected ten times or more. The rearrangement joins TRBV10-3 to TRBJ2-3; TRBD1 is a possible D gene (5 bases). V was pared by 7 bases and J by 2 bases, with 10 bases between. The CDR3 has 13 amino acids. Germline V gene sequence: CDR1 ENHRY, CDR2 SYGVKD. As DNA, the CDR3 is TGTGCCATCAAGGGGCGTATCACAGATACGCAGTATTTT. Translation gives CAIKGRITDTQYF.

This clonotype appeared many times. This chain links TRBV6-1 with TRBJ1-1; 7 nucleotides align to TRBD1. Germline trimming cut 6 bases from V and 3 bases from J; bases unmatched to any gene: 4. CDR1 MNHNS and CDR2 SASEGT come from the germline V gene. This CDR3 is built from 13 residues. CDR3 DNA sequence: TGTGCCAGCAGCGCTACAGGGGACACTGAAGCTTTCTTT. Encoded protein: CASSATGDTEAFF.

This clonotype was counted between two and nine times. The V call is TRBV6-1, the J call TRBJ2-7; tentatively, D is TRBD2 (6 bases). Germline CDR1 and CDR2: MNHNS and SASEGT. The V and J ends lost 0 bases and 3 bases respectively, with 12 bases between them. The CDR3 sequence is 15 residues long. The CDR3 nucleotides are TGTGCCAGCAGTGAAGCAGGGACTCTACACTACGAGCAGTACTTC. Its translation is CASSEAGTLHYEQYF.

This clonotype has only a few counts. The genes are TRBV7-2 and TRBJ2-2, with TRBD2 identical over 7 bases. Germline values: CDR1 SGHTA, CDR2 FQGNSA. This CDR3 comprises 14 residues. With 5 bases clipped from V and 5 bases from J, the junction kept 5 bases outside the gene matches. The CDR3, as DNA: TGTGCCAGCAGCCCCGGCGGGGGAACCGGGGAGCTGTTTTTT. It encodes CASSPGGGTGELFF.

This clonotype was seen repeatedly, ten times or more. The CDR3: CASSYSEQGAQLFF. In DNA, the CDR3 is TGTGCCAGCAGTTACTCGGAGCAGGGGGCCCAGCTGTTTTTT. The chain joins TRBV6-2 or TRBV6-3 to TRBJ2-2, with 8 bases identical to TRBD1. Per the germline V gene, CDR1 is MNHEY and CDR2 is SVGEGT. The CDR3 spans 14 residues. Trimming removed 0 bases from V and 12 bases from J; junction bases left unmatched: 6.

This clonotype was seen only a few times. Compared with germline, one end of the junction differs, possibly owing to a read error. The rearrangement uses TRBV7-7 and TRBJ2-3; TRBD2 is a possible D gene (6 bases). This CDR3 is 15 amino acids long. Germline values: CDR1 SSHAT, CDR2 FNYEAQ (reference sequence). The CDR3 here is CASSLGRTTTDTQYF. CDR3 coding DNA: TGTGCTAGCAGCTTAGGGAGGACTACCACAGATACGCAGTATTTT.

The gene calls are TRBV5-6 and TRBJ2-3; 7 bases are a match to TRBD2. Unmatched junction bases numbered 9, after V lost 4 bases and J lost 7 bases. This CDR3 is built from 14 residues. Germline V lookup: CDR1 SGHDT, CDR2 YYEEEE. The CDR3 reads CASSTDGGSYTQYF. CDR3 bases: TGTGCCAGCAGCACGGACGGGGGGTCCTATACGCAGTATTTT.

This clonotype was recorded a few times. V usage is TRBV4-3 and J usage is TRBJ2-2; D tentatively fits TRBD1 or TRBD2 (5 bases each). Trimming left V 0 bases short and J 3 bases short, with 11 bases between. This CDR3 contains 16 residues. Germline-derived CDR1 and CDR2 are LGHNA and YSLEER. The CDR3 coding sequence is TGCGCCAGCAGCCAAGACACGGGACGGTACACCGGGGAGCTGTTTTTT. Translating it yields CASSQDTGRYTGELFF.